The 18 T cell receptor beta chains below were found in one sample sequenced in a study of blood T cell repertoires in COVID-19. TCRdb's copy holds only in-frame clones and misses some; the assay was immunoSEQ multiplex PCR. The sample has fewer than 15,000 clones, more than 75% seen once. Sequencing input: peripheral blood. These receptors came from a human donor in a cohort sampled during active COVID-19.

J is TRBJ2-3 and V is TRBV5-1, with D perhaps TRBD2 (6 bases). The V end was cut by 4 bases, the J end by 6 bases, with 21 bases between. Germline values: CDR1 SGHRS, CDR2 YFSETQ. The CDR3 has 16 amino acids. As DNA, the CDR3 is TGCGCCAGCAGCCCGTCTGGGGGGACTTCACGGGATACGCAGTATTTT. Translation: CASSPSGGTSRDTQYF.

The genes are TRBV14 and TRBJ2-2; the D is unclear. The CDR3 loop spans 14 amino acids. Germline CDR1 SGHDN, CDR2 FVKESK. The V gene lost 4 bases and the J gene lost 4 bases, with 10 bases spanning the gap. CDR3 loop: CASSLLAPTGELFF. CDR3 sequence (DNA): TGTGCCAGCAGCCTTCTGGCCCCCACCGGGGAGCTGTTTTTT.

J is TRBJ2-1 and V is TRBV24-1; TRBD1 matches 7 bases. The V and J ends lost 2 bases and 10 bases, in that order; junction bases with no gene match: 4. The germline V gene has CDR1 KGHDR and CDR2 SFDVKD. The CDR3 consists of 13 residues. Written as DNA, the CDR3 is TGTGCCACCAGTGATTCCGACAGGGTAGAGCAGTTCTTC. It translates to CATSDSDRVEQFF.

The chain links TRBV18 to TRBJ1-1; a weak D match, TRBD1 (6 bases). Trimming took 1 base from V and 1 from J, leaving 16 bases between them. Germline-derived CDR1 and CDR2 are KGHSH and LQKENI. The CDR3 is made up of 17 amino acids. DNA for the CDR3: TGTGCCAGCTCACCACAAAAACTACAGGGTGGGAACACTGAAGCTTTCTTT. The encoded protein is CASSPQKLQGGNTEAFF.

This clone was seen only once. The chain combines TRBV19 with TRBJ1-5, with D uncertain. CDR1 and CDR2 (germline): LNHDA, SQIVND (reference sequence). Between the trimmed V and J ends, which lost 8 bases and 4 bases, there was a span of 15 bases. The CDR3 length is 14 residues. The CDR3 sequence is CASCPGWSNQPQHF. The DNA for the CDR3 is TGTGCCAGTTGTCCGGGATGGTCAAATCAGCCCCAGCATTTT.

The CDR3 loop reads CASSEREVGRGSYNEQFF. CDR3 DNA sequence: TGTGCCAGCAGCGAACGGGAGGTTGGGCGGGGGTCCTACAATGAGCAGTTCTTC. The V and J genes are TRBV2 and TRBJ2-1, with TRBD2 matching over 7 bases. V shed 6 bases, J shed 1 base, and the junction held 15 bases outside the gene matches. Germline V gene lookup returns CDR1 SNHLY and CDR2 FYNNEI. The CDR3 spans 18 residues.

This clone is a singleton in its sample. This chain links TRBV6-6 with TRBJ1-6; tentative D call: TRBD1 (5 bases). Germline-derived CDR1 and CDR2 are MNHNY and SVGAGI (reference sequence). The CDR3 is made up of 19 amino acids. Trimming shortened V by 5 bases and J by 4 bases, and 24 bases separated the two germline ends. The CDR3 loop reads CASSPIRTGGVIYNSPLHF. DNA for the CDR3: TGTGCCAGCAGTCCTATCCGAACGGGGGGAGTTATTTATAATTCACCCCTCCACTTT.

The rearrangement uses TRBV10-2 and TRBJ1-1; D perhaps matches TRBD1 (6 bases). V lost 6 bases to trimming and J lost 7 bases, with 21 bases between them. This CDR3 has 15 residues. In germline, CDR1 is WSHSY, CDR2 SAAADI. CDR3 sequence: CASRINRVRLSEAFF. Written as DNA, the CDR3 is TGCGCCAGCAGAATAAACAGGGTTAGGTTAAGTGAAGCTTTCTTT.

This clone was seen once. CDR3 region: CASSLYQGTSYEQYF. The CDR3 nucleotides are TGCGCCAGCAGCTTGTATCAGGGGACCTCCTACGAGCAGTACTTC. The V gene is TRBV5-1, the J gene TRBJ2-7; TRBD1 is a possible D gene (6 bases). The ends were cut back, 1 base at V and 0 bases at J, with 11 bases in the middle. The germline V gene has CDR1 SGHRS and CDR2 YFSETQ. This CDR3 spans 15 amino acids.

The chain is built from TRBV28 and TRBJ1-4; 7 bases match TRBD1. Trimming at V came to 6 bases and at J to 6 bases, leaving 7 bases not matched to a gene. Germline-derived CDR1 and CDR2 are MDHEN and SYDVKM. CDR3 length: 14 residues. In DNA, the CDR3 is TGTGCCAGCAGCCCGGGACAGCGGTATGAAAAACTGTTTTTT. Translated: CASSPGQRYEKLFF. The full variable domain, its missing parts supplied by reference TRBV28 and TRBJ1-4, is DVKVTQSSRYLVKRTGEKVFLECVQDMDHENMFWYRQDPGLGLRLIYFSYDVKMKEKGDIPEGYSVSREKKERFSLILESASTNQTSMYLCASSPGQRYEKLFFGSGTQLSVL.

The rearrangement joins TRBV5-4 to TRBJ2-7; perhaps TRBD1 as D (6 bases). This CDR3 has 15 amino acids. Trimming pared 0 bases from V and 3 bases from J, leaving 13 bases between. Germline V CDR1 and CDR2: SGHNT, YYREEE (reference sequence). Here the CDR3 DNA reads TGTGCCAGCAGCTTGGGCGGACAGAGACTCTACGAGCAGTACTTC. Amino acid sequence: CASSLGGQRLYEQYF.

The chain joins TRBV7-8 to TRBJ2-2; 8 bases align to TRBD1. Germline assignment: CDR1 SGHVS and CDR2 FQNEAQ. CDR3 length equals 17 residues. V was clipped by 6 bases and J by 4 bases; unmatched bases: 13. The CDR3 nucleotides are TGTGCCAGCAGTTTTATCGGACAGGGAGGAAGCACCGGGGAGCTGTTTTTT. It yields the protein CASSFIGQGGSTGELFF. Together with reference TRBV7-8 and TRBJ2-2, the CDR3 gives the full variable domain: GAGVSQSPRYKVAKRGQDVALRCDPISGHVSLFWYQQALGQGPEFLTYFQNEAQLDKSGLPSDRFFAERPEGSVSTLKIQRTQQEDSAVYLCASSFIGQGGSTGELFFGEGSRLTVL.

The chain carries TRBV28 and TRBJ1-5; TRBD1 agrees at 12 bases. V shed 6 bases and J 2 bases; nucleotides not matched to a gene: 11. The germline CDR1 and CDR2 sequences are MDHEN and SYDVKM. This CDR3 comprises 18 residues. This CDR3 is CASSRGQGARSRNQPQHF. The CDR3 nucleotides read TGTGCCAGCAGCCGGGGACAGGGGGCGCGGAGTCGCAATCAGCCCCAGCATTTT.

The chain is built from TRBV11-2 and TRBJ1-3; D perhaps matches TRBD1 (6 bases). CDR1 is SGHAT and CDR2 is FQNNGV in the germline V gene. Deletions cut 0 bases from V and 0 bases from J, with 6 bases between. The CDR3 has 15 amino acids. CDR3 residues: CASSLEGASGNTIYF. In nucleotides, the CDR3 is TGTGCCAGCAGCTTAGAGGGGGCCTCTGGAAACACCATATATTTT.

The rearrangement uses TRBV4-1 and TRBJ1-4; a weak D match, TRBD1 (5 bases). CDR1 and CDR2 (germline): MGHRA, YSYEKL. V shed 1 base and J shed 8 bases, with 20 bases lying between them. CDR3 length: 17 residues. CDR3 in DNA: TGCGCCAGCAGCCAAGGGGATACTGTAGGGGCACGGGAAAAACTGTTTTTT. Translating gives CASSQGDTVGAREKLFF.

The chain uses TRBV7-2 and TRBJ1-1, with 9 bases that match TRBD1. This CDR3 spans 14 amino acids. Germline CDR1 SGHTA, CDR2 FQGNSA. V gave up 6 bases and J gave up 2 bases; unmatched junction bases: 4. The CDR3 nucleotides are TGTGCCAGCAGGGGACAGGGAGACAACACTGAAGCTTTCTTT. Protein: CASRGQGDNTEAFF.

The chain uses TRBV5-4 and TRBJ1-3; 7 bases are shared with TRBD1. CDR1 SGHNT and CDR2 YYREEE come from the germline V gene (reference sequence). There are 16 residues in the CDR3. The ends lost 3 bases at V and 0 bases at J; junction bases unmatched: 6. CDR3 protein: CASSSGRDSSGNTIYF. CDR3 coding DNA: TGTGCCAGCAGCTCAGGCCGGGACAGCTCTGGAAACACCATATATTTT.

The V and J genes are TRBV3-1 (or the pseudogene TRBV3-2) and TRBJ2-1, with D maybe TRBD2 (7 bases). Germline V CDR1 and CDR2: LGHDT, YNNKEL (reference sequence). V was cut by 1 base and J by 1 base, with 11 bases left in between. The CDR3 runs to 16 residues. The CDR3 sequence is CASSQGGGRSYNEQFF. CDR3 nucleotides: TGTGCCAGCAGCCAAGGGGGGGGGCGATCCTACAATGAGCAGTTCTTC.